Each of the 12 T cell receptor beta chains below was sequenced from the same sample in a study of cytomegalovirus exposure and HLA in healthy donors. PCR used 60 Vbeta primers and 13 Jbeta primers. The table came from immunoSEQ multiplex PCR; TCRdb's copy has only in-frame clones and leaves some out. The sample has under 150,000 clones; roughly four fifths are singletons. The sequencing input was PBMCs. Receptor source: a woman aged 35 to 49 in good health and CMV-seropositive.

This clone has just a few counts. The CDR3 here is CASSESLGANIQYF. CDR3 in DNA: TGCGCCAGCAGTGAGTCGTTAGGGGCCAACATTCAGTACTTC. The chain recombines TRBV10-2 with TRBJ2-4; maybe TRBD1 (5 bases). This CDR3 has 14 residues. V lost 0 bases and J lost 7, with 10 bases in between. Germline V gene sequence: CDR1 WSHSY, CDR2 SAAADI.

In this sample, this clone turned up a few times. The V call is TRBV27, the J call TRBJ2-5, with a tentative D call TRBD1 (6 bases). Trimming pared 0 bases from V and 10 bases from J, leaving 9 bases between. There are 12 residues in the CDR3. The V gene's germline CDR1 is MNHEY and CDR2 SMNVEV (reference sequence). The CDR3 nucleotides are TGTGCCAGCAGTTTATCAGGGGGTCACCAGTACTTC. Protein: CASSLSGGHQYF.

V and J are TRBV5-4 and TRBJ1-2, with unresolved D. This CDR3 has 16 residues. Germline V gene data show CDR1 as SGHNT and CDR2 as YYREEE (reference sequence). V was cut by 4 bases and J by 7 bases, with 23 bases left in between. DNA of the CDR3: TGTGCCAGCAGCAGCAAACTGGGCCTTAAGAGGGCTGGCTACACCTTC. Its protein product is CASSSKLGLKRAGYTF.

The V and J genes are TRBV7-2 and TRBJ1-1; a possible D gene is TRBD1 (5 bases). Germline loops: CDR1 SGHTA, CDR2 FQGNSA. Deletions cut 1 base from V and 6 bases from J, with 12 bases between. The CDR3 is 14 amino acids. CDR3 DNA sequence: TGTGCCAGCAGCTTAGACCTAACCAGGGCTGAAGCTTTCTTT. Its protein product is CASSLDLTRAEAFF.

This chain uses TRBV30 with TRBJ2-1; 8 nucleotides agree with TRBD2. Per the germline V gene, CDR1 is GTSNPN and CDR2 is SVGIG (reference sequence). V trimming: 8 bases; J trimming: 7 bases; junction bases outside the gene matches: 13. The CDR3 runs to 14 residues. This CDR3 is CALAGGPINNEQFF. CDR3 sequence (DNA): TGTGCCCTGGCGGGGGGCCCAATCAATAATGAGCAGTTCTTC.

V is TRBV7-3 and J is TRBJ2-5, with 9 bases aligning to TRBD1. J lost 3 bases, V lost 3 bases, and 5 bases had no gene match. The CDR3 totals 15 residues. CDR1 and CDR2 from the germline V gene are SGHTA and FQGTGA. This CDR3 reads CASSLTGGIEETQYF. The CDR3 nucleotides read TGTGCCAGCAGCTTGACAGGGGGAATTGAAGAGACCCAGTACTTC.

This chain joins TRBV5-1 and TRBJ1-4; D might be TRBD1 (5 bases). The V gene lost 1 base and the J gene lost 2 bases, with 9 bases spanning the gap. The CDR3 has 15 amino acids. The germline V gene encodes CDR1 SGHRS and CDR2 YFSETQ. The CDR3: CASSLIDSTNEKLFF. The CDR3 DNA sequence: TGCGCCAGCAGCTTGATCGACAGCACTAATGAAAAACTGTTTTTT.

The rearrangement joins TRBV18 to TRBJ1-2, with TRBD1 matching over 8 bases. Germline V gene data show CDR1 as KGHSH and CDR2 as LQKENI. The CDR3 is 14 residues long. V gave up 8 bases and J gave up 4 bases; unmatched junction bases: 9. DNA for the CDR3: TGTGCCAGCGCCACAGGGGGATTGACCTATGGCTACACCTTC. It codes for CASATGGLTYGYTF. The variable domain in full, with the rest retrieved from reference TRBV18 and TRBJ1-2, is NAGVMQNPRHLVRRRGQEARLRCSPMKGHSHVYWYRQLPEEGLKFMVYLQKENIIDESGMPKERFSAEFPKEGPSILRIQQVVRGDSAAYFCASATGGLTYGYTFGSGTRLTVV.

This chain connects TRBV5-4 to TRBJ1-1; maybe TRBD1 (5 bases). Trimming shortened V by 3 bases and J by 5 bases, and 14 bases separated the two germline ends. The CDR3 contains 14 residues. The germline gives CDR1 SGHNT, CDR2 YYREEE (reference sequence). In DNA form, the CDR3 reads TGTGCCAGCAGCTCGGGGGGTGCGGGGACTGAAGCTTTCTTT. This encodes CASSSGGAGTEAFF.

V and J are TRBV7-8 and TRBJ1-1; possibly TRBD1 for D (5 bases). The germline V gene has CDR1 SGHVS and CDR2 FQNEAQ. CDR3 length equals 15 residues. V shed 2 bases and J shed 0 bases, with 10 bases lying between them. Written as DNA, the CDR3 is TGTGCCAGCAGCTTAATGGGGCGACTGAACACTGAAGCTTTCTTT. It is translated as CASSLMGRLNTEAFF.

This clone has more than one count but fewer than ten. The V and J genes are TRBV10-1 and TRBJ1-1, with a possible D match to TRBD1 (6 bases). The length of the CDR3 is 16 residues. The V gene lost 5 bases and the J gene lost 4 bases, with 20 bases spanning the gap. The germline V gene encodes CDR1 WNHNN and CDR2 SYGVQD (reference sequence). CDR3 nucleotides: TGCGCCAGCAGTTTTTCCCTACAGACAGGCGTCACTGAAGCTTTCTTT. This sequence encodes CASSFSLQTGVTEAFF.

A single count supports this clone. CDR3 residues: CASSLPGQGARRAFF. In DNA, the CDR3 is TGTGCCAGCAGCTTACCGGGACAGGGGGCTCGTAGGGCTTTCTTT. This chain uses TRBV7-6 with TRBJ1-1; 12 bases are a match to TRBD1. V was clipped by 2 bases and J by 11 bases; unmatched bases: 9. The CDR3 spans 15 residues. From germline, CDR1 is SGHVS and CDR2 FNYEAQ.